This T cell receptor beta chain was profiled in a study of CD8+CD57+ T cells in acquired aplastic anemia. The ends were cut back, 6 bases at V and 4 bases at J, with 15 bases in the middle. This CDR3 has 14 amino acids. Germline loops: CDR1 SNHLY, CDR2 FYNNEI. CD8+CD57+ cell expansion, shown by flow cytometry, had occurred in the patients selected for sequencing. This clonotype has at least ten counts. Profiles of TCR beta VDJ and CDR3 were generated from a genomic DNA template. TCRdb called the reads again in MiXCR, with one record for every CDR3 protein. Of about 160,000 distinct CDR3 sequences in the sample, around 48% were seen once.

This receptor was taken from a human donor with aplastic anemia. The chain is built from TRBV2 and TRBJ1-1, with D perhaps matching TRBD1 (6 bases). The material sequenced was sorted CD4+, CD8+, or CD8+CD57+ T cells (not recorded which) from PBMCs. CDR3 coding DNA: TGTGCCAGCAGAGGTTCAAGGGGGGGCACTGAAGCTTTCTTT. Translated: CASRGSRGGTEAFF.